The 14 T cell receptor beta chains given below trace back to one sample, sequenced in a study of T cells in localized non-small cell lung cancer. Assay: immunoSEQ multiplex PCR; the TCRdb copy retains only in-frame clones and omits some. The sample includes tens of thousands of clones, around nine tenths seen only once; the top ten take less than 7%. This sample comprised PBMCs, obtained before any cancer treatment. The origin of the receptors is a man aged 40 to 70 with stage II lung adenocarcinoma.

The V gene is TRBV5-1, the J gene TRBJ2-1; D possibly corresponds to TRBD1 (6 bases). V lost 3 bases and J 9 bases, leaving 13 bases between the germline ends. Germline V gene data show CDR1 as SGHRS and CDR2 as YFSETQ. The CDR3 runs to 13 residues. CDR3 region: CASSYTGQSEQFF. The CDR3 DNA sequence: TGCGCCAGCAGCTACACAGGGCAGAGTGAGCAGTTCTTC.

This clone was seen only once. This chain links TRBV7-3 with TRBJ2-3; 7 bases line up with TRBD2. CDR1 SGHTA and CDR2 FQGTGA come from the germline V gene. Trimming cost V 0 bases and J 6 bases; bases outside gene matches: 9. The CDR3 length is 16 residues. CDR3 amino acids: CASSLTAGAQTDTQYF. The CDR3 nucleotides are TGTGCCAGCAGCTTAACCGCGGGAGCGCAAACCGATACGCAGTATTTT.

The rearrangement links TRBV5-1 to TRBJ2-1, with D possibly matching TRBD2 (5 bases). With 3 bases removed from V and 7 bases from J, the gap between germline ends came to 8 bases. The CDR3 contains 12 residues. Germline CDR1 reads SGHRS; CDR2 reads YFSETQ. The chain's CDR3 is CASSWEHNEQFF. DNA for the CDR3: TGCGCCAGCAGCTGGGAGCATAATGAGCAGTTCTTC.

V and J are TRBV7-9 and TRBJ1-6; no reliable D call. The ends were cut back, 5 bases at V and 9 bases at J, with 14 bases in the middle. The CDR3 has 14 residues. CDR1 is SEHNR, CDR2 FQNEAQ, per germline (reference sequence). CDR3 loop: CASSLTAGGSPLHF. The CDR3 nucleotides are TGTGCCAGCAGCCTAACGGCAGGTGGTTCACCCCTCCACTTT.

The chain joins TRBV14 to TRBJ2-1, with 9 bases matching TRBD2. After removal of 1 base from V and 2 bases from J, the junction contained 0 bases not matched to a gene. Germline lookup yields CDR1 SGHDN and CDR2 FVKESK. The CDR3 is 15 residues long. CDR3 nucleotide sequence: TGTGCCAGCAGCCAAGGCGGGAGGGCCTACAATGAGCAGTTCTTC. Translated: CASSQGGRAYNEQFF.

The CDR3 reads CASSFLAYEQYF. The CDR3 DNA is TGTGCCAGCAGCTTTTTGGCCTACGAGCAGTACTTC. The chain has TRBV5-4 and TRBJ2-7; no reliable D call. V lost 2 bases, J lost 2 bases, and 5 bases lay in between. The CDR3 is 12 amino acids. Germline CDR1 SGHNT, CDR2 YYREEE (reference sequence).

The J gene is TRBJ1-5, the V gene TRBV4-2; 9 bases fit TRBD1. The trim removed 2 bases at V and 6 bases at J, leaving 11 bases unmatched. There are 17 residues in the CDR3. Germline lookup yields CDR1 LGHNA and CDR2 YNFKEQ. Here the CDR3 reads CASSQTLTGTGPQPQHF. In nucleotides, the CDR3 is TGTGCCAGCAGCCAAACCCTCACCGGGACAGGGCCTCAGCCCCAGCATTTT.

This chain links TRBV13 with TRBJ2-1; TRBD2 matches at 7 bases. Germline values: CDR1 PRHDT, CDR2 FYEKMQ (reference sequence). The CDR3 runs to 13 residues. With 8 bases clipped from V and 9 bases from J, the junction kept 10 bases outside the gene matches. In DNA, the CDR3 is TGTGCCAGCGGGCCCCGCGGGGGTATTGAGCAGTTCTTC. Translating gives CASGPRGGIEQFF.

This chain links TRBV10-3 with TRBJ1-1; D is unresolved. Germline lookup yields CDR1 ENHRY and CDR2 SYGVKD. With 3 bases removed from V and 5 bases from J, the gap between germline ends came to 13 bases. The CDR3 totals 14 residues. As DNA, the CDR3 is TGTGCCATCAGTGAAAGGCCCACGGAGACTGAAGCTTTCTTT. It yields the protein CAISERPTETEAFF.

This chain joins TRBV30 and TRBJ2-7; D call uncertain. Trimming removed 2 bases at V and 1 base at J, with 18 bases between. Germline loops: CDR1 GTSNPN, CDR2 SVGIG (reference sequence). This CDR3 spans 16 amino acids. CDR3 DNA sequence: TGTGCCTGGAGTACTAAAGGGATATCTAAATCCTACGAGCAGTACTTC. Its translation: CAWSTKGISKSYEQYF.

The gene calls are TRBV6-1 and TRBJ1-2, with D hard to call. The CDR3 runs to 14 residues. Germline V gives CDR1 MNHNS, CDR2 SASEGT. V lost 7 bases and J lost 0, with 12 bases in between. The DNA for the CDR3 is TGTGCCAGCACCTCTGGACCGGCTAACTATGGCTACACCTTC. It translates to CASTSGPANYGYTF.

The gene calls are TRBV7-3 and TRBJ2-1, with unresolved D. There are 15 residues in the CDR3. Germline V CDR1 and CDR2: SGHTA, FQGTGA. V was shortened by 4 bases and J by 0 bases, with 10 bases between the two germline ends. CDR3 sequence reads: CASSSTATSYNEQFF. The CDR3 DNA sequence: TGTGCCAGCAGCTCCACAGCGACCTCCTACAATGAGCAGTTCTTC.

In this sample, this clone turned up a few times. The J gene is TRBJ2-1, the V gene TRBV7-9, with 11 bases lining up with TRBD2. V gave up 6 bases and J gave up 5 bases; unmatched junction bases: 3. The CDR3 loop spans 14 amino acids. The V gene's germline CDR1 is SEHNR and CDR2 FQNEAQ (reference sequence). CDR3 bases: TGTGCCAGCAGACTAGCGGGGGCACACAATGAGCAGTTCTTC. Amino acids: CASRLAGAHNEQFF.

The rearrangement uses TRBV5-6 and TRBJ2-4; D is perhaps TRBD1 or TRBD2 (5 bases each). This CDR3 region has 15 residues. Germline V gene lookup returns CDR1 SGHDT and CDR2 YYEEEE. With 3 bases removed from V and 9 bases from J, the gap between germline ends came to 19 bases. The CDR3 protein is CASSSYSAFGGIQYF. For the CDR3, the DNA is TGTGCCAGCAGCTCTTATTCGGCCTTTGGGGGCATTCAGTACTTC.